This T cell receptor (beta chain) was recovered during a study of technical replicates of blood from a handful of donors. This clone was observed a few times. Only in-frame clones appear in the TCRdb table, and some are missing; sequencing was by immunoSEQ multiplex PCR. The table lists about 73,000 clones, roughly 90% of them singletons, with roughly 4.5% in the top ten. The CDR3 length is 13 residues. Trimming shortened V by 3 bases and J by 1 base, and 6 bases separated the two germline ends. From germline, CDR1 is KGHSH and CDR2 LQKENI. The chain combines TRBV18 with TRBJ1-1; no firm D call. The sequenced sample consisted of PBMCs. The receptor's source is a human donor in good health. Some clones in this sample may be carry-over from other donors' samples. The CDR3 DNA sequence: TGTGCCAGCTCACCCCACAAGAACACTGAAGCTTTCTTT. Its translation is CASSPHKNTEAFF.